This T cell receptor (beta chain) was retrieved from a study of T cell responses to AZD1222 COVID-19 vaccine (dated by TCRdb to the early 2020s). About the study as a whole: AZD1222 recipients given second doses at about 4 weeks or at about 12 weeks were pooled, since spike-specific TCR depth and breadth were not found to differ between the two schedules. TCR sequencing covered some 240 trial participants: 207 given two doses of AZD1222 and about 26 given two doses of MenACWY control vaccine. Trial participants were enrolled by age into subgroups of 18-55, 56-69 and 70-plus years, and around 140, 26 and 57 TCR-sequenced participants, respectively, were included in these subgroups. On the study overall, not on this receptor specifically: Spike-specific TCR breadth and depth rose significantly after two AZD1222 doses compared with day 0 and with MenACWY recipients. Participants were mostly white British, with more females than males. The authors suggested clonal diversity may have been underestimated. CD4 TCRs associated with the vaccine covered the entire spike protein, and the dominant responses were in regions 160-218 and 743-854. Because no day 14 peak-response samples were available, repertoires were characterized only after the peak T cell response. Reportedly, almost half of the unique spike-specific TCRs recognized epitopes lying outside the regions that are mutated in the B.1.351 and B.1.1.7 variants. The 56-69-year group was small, and its depth increase did not reach significance, likely because of low power. Conclusions about previously exposed vaccinees were limited because only six AZD1222 recipients were SARS-CoV-2 seropositive at baseline.

The CDR3 regions of human TCRbeta chains were analyzed by immunosequencing. Per the source publication's procedure: Repertoire TCRs were checked for matches against a reference library of SARS-CoV-2-specific TCRs that had been generated using the MIRA antigen-specificity platform. Breadth was defined as the fraction of unique TCRs that were SARS-CoV-2-associated, and depth was defined as the fraction of total T cells that were SARS-CoV-2-associated. Using the MIRA data, each spike-specific TCR was mapped to the spike region that the TCR reacts to and placed in a CD4 or CD8 class. Log10-transformed breadth and depth values were compared by one-way ANOVA with Sidak's multiple comparisons tests. This is the immuneACCESS table as TCRdb keeps it, with only in-frame sequences that have V and J called. A part of the clones is gone; compared with another copy, unresolved V genes explain less than half, and the rest is unexplained. V, J and clone size derive from that table, while D and trimming were established from the DNA sequence. Across this sample there are some 95,000 clones, with roughly 85% seen only once. Of the sample, 5% to 6.5% falls within the top ten clones.

The germline V end is reduced by 7 bases and the J end by 6 bases; junction bases left unmatched: 11. CDR1 and CDR2 are drawn from the germline V gene (reference sequence): GTSNPN, SVGIG. Its CDR3 holds 13 amino acids, cysteine through phenylalanine. Only CDR3 DNA is held: 39 bases, read in frame from base 1. In the paper's terms, the time point label means: baseline before first vaccination. The vaccinee samples were drawn from two UK trials, COV001 and COV002, one of which was a single-blind randomized controlled phase 2/3 trial testing AZD1222 (ChAdOx1 nCoV-19) in healthy adults. For TCRbeta chain sequencing, PBMC samples from trial participants were taken at day 0 and at day 28 after the second dose. Worth noting for this clone: Its antigen target is currently unknown. No base quality information exists; no much larger clone differs at one position.

The receptor comes from an adult in good health. Sequencing was performed on peripheral blood, taken on day 0 of AZD1222 vaccination. In this chain, TRBV30 is recombined with TRBJ1-1, with 7 bases matching TRBD1. For the CDR3, the sequence is CALDRFGDAEAFF. The bases read TGTGCCTTGGACAGGTTCGGCGATGCTGAAGCTTTCTTT.